A selection of T cell receptor beta chains follows, all from one sample in a study of shared clonotypes between healthy human individuals. Generated by immunoSEQ multiplex PCR, the TCRdb table keeps only in-frame clones and is missing some. Here the sample spans about a million clones, approximately 77% being singletons. The sequenced sample was memory CD4+ T cells from PBMCs. The receptors here all came from a man in his late teens or twenties in good health. Some clones in this sample may be carry-over from other donors' samples. The CDR3 runs from the conserved cysteine through the conserved F or W. A D gene is named only where the DNA matches it firmly. Clone size is shown for a subset of rows, as once, few, many or a class of expanded clone.

CDR3aa: CASSRSGRVSGANVLTF
CDR3nt: TGTGCCAGCAGCCGGAGCGGGAGGGTCTCTGGGGCCAACGTCCTGACTTTC
d_gene: TRBD2
abundance: NA
j_gene: TRBJ2-6
v_gene: TRBV7-9

CDR3aa: CASSSGLTGGPSTDTQYF
CDR3nt: TGTGCCAGCAGTTCCGGTTTGACGGGAGGGCCCAGCACAGATACGCAGTATTTT
d_gene: TRBD2
abundance: NA
j_gene: TRBJ2-3
v_gene: TRBV28

CDR3aa: CASSWGGTNTGELFF
CDR3nt: TGTGCCAGCAGCTGGGGGGGTACGAACACCGGGGAGCTGTTTTTT
d_gene: TRBD2
abundance: NA
j_gene: TRBJ2-2
v_gene: TRBV7-2

CDR3aa: CAWVYRGQETQYF
CDR3nt: TGTGCCTGGGTTTACAGGGGCCAAGAGACCCAGTACTTC
d_gene: TRBD1
abundance: NA
j_gene: TRBJ2-5
v_gene: TRBV30

CDR3aa: CASSFQSYEQYF
CDR3nt: TGTGCCAGCAGCTTTCAATCCTACGAGCAGTACTTC
d_gene: NA
abundance: NA
j_gene: TRBJ2-7
v_gene: TRBV5-5

CDR3aa: CATSRDLGNTIYF
CDR3nt: TGTGCCACCAGCAGAGATCTAGGAAACACCATATATTTT
d_gene: NA
abundance: once
j_gene: TRBJ1-3
v_gene: TRBV15

CDR3aa: CASSLVQGGGYTQYF
CDR3nt: TGTGCCAGCAGCTTGGTCCAGGGAGGTGGCTATACGCAGTATTTT
d_gene: NA
abundance: NA
j_gene: TRBJ2-3
v_gene: TRBV5-6

CDR3aa: CASSQSIAEPYNEQFF
CDR3nt: TGTGCCAGCAGCCAATCCATAGCGGAGCCTTACAATGAGCAGTTCTTC
d_gene: NA
abundance: NA
j_gene: TRBJ2-1
v_gene: TRBV14

CDR3aa: CSVRTSGAYEQYF
CDR3nt: TGCAGCGTCCGGACTAGCGGGGCCTACGAGCAGTACTTC
d_gene: TRBD2
abundance: NA
j_gene: TRBJ2-7
v_gene: TRBV29-1

CDR3aa: CASSLRGGPSYEQYF
CDR3nt: TGTGCCAGCTCGTTACGGGGGGGACCGAGCTACGAGCAGTACTTC
d_gene: TRBD2
abundance: few
j_gene: TRBJ2-7
v_gene: TRBV6-5

CDR3aa: CASSDSGSGANVLTF
CDR3nt: TGCGCCAGCAGCGATTCCGGCTCTGGGGCCAACGTCCTGACTTTC
d_gene: NA
abundance: NA
j_gene: TRBJ2-6
v_gene: TRBV4-3

CDR3aa: CASNMGQVSNQPQHF
CDR3nt: TGTGCCAGCAATATGGGACAGGTGAGCAATCAGCCCCAGCATTTT
d_gene: TRBD1
abundance: NA
j_gene: TRBJ1-5
v_gene: TRBV2

CDR3aa: CASSDDPSSYNEQFF
CDR3nt: TGTGCCAGCAGTGATGACCCGAGCTCCTACAATGAGCAGTTCTTC
d_gene: NA
abundance: NA
j_gene: TRBJ2-1
v_gene: TRBV6-4

CDR3aa: CASSPSGWETQYF
CDR3nt: TGTGCCAGCTCACCCTCGGGATGGGAGACCCAGTACTTC
d_gene: NA
abundance: NA
j_gene: TRBJ2-5
v_gene: TRBV18

CDR3aa: CASSSRNSDNNEQFF
CDR3nt: TGTGCCAGCAGTTCCCGTAATAGCGATAACAATGAGCAGTTCTTC
d_gene: NA
abundance: NA
j_gene: TRBJ2-1
v_gene: TRBV27

CDR3aa: CASSVRPAPLFDGYTF
CDR3nt: TGTGCCAGCAGCGTACGTCCCGCCCCTCTCTTTGATGGCTACACCTTC
d_gene: NA
abundance: few
j_gene: TRBJ1-2
v_gene: TRBV9

CDR3aa: CASSSLLGPELGDTQYF
CDR3nt: TGTGCCAGCAGCTCTTTATTGGGCCCTGAGCTTGGAGATACGCAGTATTTT
d_gene: NA
abundance: NA
j_gene: TRBJ2-3
v_gene: TRBV5-4

CDR3aa: CASSRTGGGETQYF
CDR3nt: TGTGCCAGCAGCCGGACAGGGGGCGGCGAGACCCAGTACTTC
d_gene: TRBD1
abundance: NA
j_gene: TRBJ2-5
v_gene: TRBV7-9

CDR3aa: CASSLAGPYEQYF
CDR3nt: TGTGCCAGCAGTCTAGCGGGGCCCTACGAGCAGTACTTC
d_gene: TRBD2
abundance: NA
j_gene: TRBJ2-7
v_gene: TRBV28

CDR3aa: CASSNHLGANTGELFF
CDR3nt: TGTGCCAGCAGTAACCACCTGGGCGCGAACACCGGGGAGCTGTTTTTT
d_gene: NA
abundance: NA
j_gene: TRBJ2-2
v_gene: TRBV6-4

CDR3aa: CASSRDRAAQPQHF
CDR3nt: TGTGCCAGCAGCCGGGACAGGGCGGCCCAGCCCCAGCATTTT
d_gene: TRBD1
abundance: NA
j_gene: TRBJ1-5
v_gene: TRBV28

CDR3aa: CASSSEWGTTNEQFF
CDR3nt: TGTGCCAGCAGCTCGGAATGGGGGACCACCAATGAGCAGTTCTTC
d_gene: NA
abundance: few
j_gene: TRBJ2-1
v_gene: TRBV5-8

CDR3aa: CASRPPGGGEKLFF
CDR3nt: TGTGCCAGCCGCCCACCCGGCGGAGGGGAAAAACTGTTTTTT
d_gene: NA
abundance: once
j_gene: TRBJ1-4
v_gene: TRBV28

CDR3aa: CASSVEGAANYGYTF
CDR3nt: TGTGCCAGCAGCGTAGAAGGGGCCGCTAACTATGGCTACACCTTC
d_gene: NA
abundance: NA
j_gene: TRBJ1-2
v_gene: TRBV9

CDR3aa: CASSPGQGAGETQYF
CDR3nt: TGTGCCAGCAGTCCAGGACAGGGGGCCGGTGAGACCCAGTACTTC
d_gene: TRBD1
abundance: NA
j_gene: TRBJ2-5
v_gene: TRBV28

CDR3aa: CSATGGIYEQYF
CDR3nt: TGCAGCGCGACAGGGGGTATCTACGAGCAGTACTTC
d_gene: TRBD1
abundance: NA
j_gene: TRBJ2-7
v_gene: TRBV29-1

CDR3aa: CASSLEGLTGELFF
CDR3nt: TGCGCCAGCAGCTTGGAGGGACTCACCGGGGAGCTGTTTTTT
d_gene: NA
abundance: NA
j_gene: TRBJ2-2
v_gene: TRBV5-1

CDR3aa: CASSQVPRAGGDTQYF
CDR3nt: TGCGCCAGCAGCCAAGTTCCCAGGGCCGGCGGGGATACGCAGTATTTT
d_gene: NA
abundance: NA
j_gene: TRBJ2-3
v_gene: TRBV4-3

CDR3aa: CASSQGDRSGNTIYF
CDR3nt: TGCGCCAGCAGCCAAGGTGACAGATCTGGAAACACCATATATTTT
d_gene: NA
abundance: NA
j_gene: TRBJ1-3
v_gene: TRBV4-1

CDR3aa: CASTSRDRPYGYTF
CDR3nt: TGTGCCAGCACCTCAAGGGACAGGCCCTATGGCTACACCTTC
d_gene: TRBD1
abundance: few
j_gene: TRBJ1-2
v_gene: TRBV6-1

CDR3aa: CASSLVSTGLREQYF
CDR3nt: TGCGCCAGCAGCCTCGTCTCAACAGGGTTACGGGAGCAGTACTTC
d_gene: NA
abundance: NA
j_gene: TRBJ2-7
v_gene: TRBV4-1

CDR3aa: CASRPNQGPRDTEAFF
CDR3nt: TGTGCCAGCAGACCAAACCAAGGGCCCCGGGACACTGAAGCTTTCTTT
d_gene: NA
abundance: once
j_gene: TRBJ1-1
v_gene: TRBV27

CDR3aa: CASSGWTGRETQYF
CDR3nt: TGTGCCAGCAGTGGATGGACAGGGAGAGAGACCCAGTACTTC
d_gene: TRBD1
abundance: NA
j_gene: TRBJ2-5
v_gene: TRBV28

CDR3aa: CASSTYQGYSYEQYF
CDR3nt: TGTGCCAGCAGTACCTATCAGGGCTACTCCTACGAGCAGTACTTC
d_gene: NA
abundance: NA
j_gene: TRBJ2-7
v_gene: TRBV28

CDR3aa: CASSLVVAGEVGQFF
CDR3nt: TGTGCCAGCAGCTTAGTAGTAGCGGGGGAGGTCGGTCAGTTCTTC
d_gene: TRBD2
abundance: NA
j_gene: TRBJ2-1
v_gene: TRBV7-9

CDR3aa: CASSSTGGIQPQHF
CDR3nt: TGCGCCAGCAGTTCTACAGGGGGCATTCAGCCCCAGCATTTT
d_gene: TRBD1
abundance: NA
j_gene: TRBJ1-5
v_gene: TRBV5-1

CDR3aa: CASSLAPNNEQFF
CDR3nt: TGTGCCAGCAGCCTAGCTCCTAACAATGAGCAGTTCTTC
d_gene: NA
abundance: NA
j_gene: TRBJ2-1
v_gene: TRBV7-3

CDR3aa: CASSYSRRLGPLECGTDTQYF
CDR3nt: TGTGCCAGCAGTTACTCCCGAAGGCTAGGTCCGTTGGAATGTGGCACAGATACGCAGTATTTT
d_gene: NA
abundance: NA
j_gene: TRBJ2-3
v_gene: TRBV6-7

CDR3aa: CSVVGQGATDTQYF
CDR3nt: TGCAGCGTTGTAGGACAGGGGGCGACAGATACGCAGTATTTT
d_gene: TRBD1
abundance: NA
j_gene: TRBJ2-3
v_gene: TRBV29-1

CDR3aa: CASAKQGYGEAFF
CDR3nt: TGTGCCAGCGCTAAACAGGGTTATGGTGAAGCTTTCTTT
d_gene: NA
abundance: NA
j_gene: TRBJ1-1
v_gene: TRBV27

CDR3aa: CSVDVPGTYEQYF
CDR3nt: TGCAGCGTTGATGTGCCGGGAACCTACGAGCAGTACTTC
d_gene: NA
abundance: NA
j_gene: TRBJ2-7
v_gene: TRBV29-1

CDR3aa: CASSLRDNTGELFF
CDR3nt: TGCGCCAGCAGCTTGCGCGACAACACCGGGGAGCTGTTTTTT
d_gene: NA
abundance: NA
j_gene: TRBJ2-2
v_gene: TRBV5-1

CDR3aa: CASSTGVRETQYF
CDR3nt: TGTGCCAGCAGTACAGGGGTACGAGAGACCCAGTACTTC
d_gene: TRBD1
abundance: NA
j_gene: TRBJ2-5
v_gene: TRBV6-6

CDR3aa: CASSSQGLAGVQETQYF
CDR3nt: TGTGCCAGCAGCTCACAGGGACTAGCGGGAGTCCAAGAGACCCAGTACTTC
d_gene: TRBD2
abundance: NA
j_gene: TRBJ2-5
v_gene: TRBV7-9

CDR3aa: CAWNTNRADTQYF
CDR3nt: TGTGCCTGGAACACGAACAGGGCAGATACGCAGTATTTT
d_gene: NA
abundance: once
j_gene: TRBJ2-3
v_gene: TRBV30

CDR3aa: CASMGGQGAVPGYTF
CDR3nt: TGTGCCAGCATGGGAGGACAGGGGGCCGTTCCTGGCTACACCTTC
d_gene: TRBD1
abundance: few
j_gene: TRBJ1-2
v_gene: TRBV28